This TCR beta chain emerged from a study of Graves' ophthalmopathy and Graves' hyperthyroidism. Overall study findings and caveats: The model's ophthalmopathy progression predictions had approximately 65% sensitivity and 72% to 75% specificity. Blood also contained most of the expanded thyroid clonotypes above 0.001 frequency. Separation of ophthalmopathy from stable hyperthyroidism was achieved by a 13-signature model, at approximately 87% sensitivity and around 81% specificity.

V was pared by 5 bases and J by 4 bases, with 7 bases of the junction left unmatched. CDR3 length: 15 residues. As concerns this clonotype: What it binds is unknown.

The sequenced template was RNA, covering the TCR beta CDR3 region. An opening RT-PCR round employed HTBI primers and preceded a second-round multiplex PCR. TCRdb re-derived calls from the multiplex PCR reads in MiXCR, one entry per CDR3 protein. This table holds about 740,000 distinct CDR3 sequences, 40% found once. Clinical symptoms, serum thyroxine, TRAb, thyroid ultrasound and orbital computed tomography formed the basis of diagnosis. The rearrangement uses TRBV12-3 or TRBV12-4 and TRBJ2-2; 7 bases align to TRBD1. The TCR was taken from an adult man with Graves' ophthalmopathy. Sequencing was carried out using peripheral blood. Here the CDR3 reads CASSRDSQSTGELFF. The DNA for the CDR3 is TGTGCCAGCAGTAGGGACAGCCAATCCACCGGGGAGCTGTTTTTT.